Each of the 32 T cell receptor beta chains below was sequenced from the same sample in a study of blood T cell repertoires in COVID-19. Assay used: immunoSEQ multiplex PCR; TCRdb lists only in-frame clones, some missing. The sample includes some 150,000 clones, 70% to 90% of them seen just once. The sample consisted of PBMCs or T cells enriched from blood (not recorded which). These receptors were obtained from a woman between 25 and 40 years old with acute COVID-19.

The chain carries TRBV28 and TRBJ2-7, with TRBD2 matching 10 bases. This CDR3 has 15 residues. The V and J ends lost 4 bases and 5 bases, in that order; junction bases with no gene match: 8. Germline V lookup: CDR1 MDHEN, CDR2 SYDVKM. In nucleotides, the CDR3 is TGTGCCAGCAGTTCTCCTAGCGGGAGTTCCCACGAGCAGTACTTC. Translation gives CASSSPSGSSHEQYF.

The chain links TRBV30 to TRBJ2-2; tentatively, D is TRBD2 (6 bases). The CDR3 runs 15 residues. The ends were cut back, 4 bases at V and 6 bases at J, with 18 bases in the middle. Per germline, CDR1 GTSNPN and CDR2 SVGIG (reference sequence). CDR3 bases: TGTGCCTGGAACACCGGGACCTCTAGCGCCGGGGAGCTGTTTTTT. Translation: CAWNTGTSSAGELFF.

The gene calls are TRBV19 and TRBJ1-6; D not certain. The V end was cut by 0 bases, the J end by 2 bases, with 8 bases between. Looked up from germline, CDR1 is LNHDA and CDR2 is SQIVND (reference sequence). The CDR3 sequence is 16 residues long. The CDR3 loop reads CASSIDHRAYNSPLHF. The CDR3 region has the DNA TGTGCCAGTAGTATAGATCACCGGGCCTATAATTCACCCCTCCACTTT.

This chain uses TRBV11-2 with TRBJ2-2; the match to TRBD1 covers 9 bases. The ends lost 5 bases at V and 7 bases at J; junction bases unmatched: 11. The CDR3 is made up of 16 amino acids. Germline CDR1 reads SGHAT; CDR2 reads FQNNGV. CDR3 residues: CASSTHRGRNGGELFF. The CDR3, as DNA: TGTGCCAGCAGCACCCACAGGGGGCGAAATGGCGGGGAGCTGTTTTTT.

The chain recombines TRBV7-8 with TRBJ2-7; TRBD2 aligns across 9 bases. The CDR3 extends over 14 amino acids. Germline trimming cut 1 base from V and 5 bases from J; bases unmatched to any gene: 3. Germline CDR1 and CDR2: SGHVS and FQNEAQ. CDR3 in DNA: TGTGCCAGCAGCTTAGTTAGCGGGAGAAACGAGCAGTACTTC. Protein product: CASSLVSGRNEQYF.

The chain links TRBV28 to TRBJ1-2; 9 nucleotides match TRBD1. This CDR3 comprises 14 residues. V lost 3 bases to trimming and J lost 3 bases; unmatched junction nucleotides: 2. Germline values: CDR1 MDHEN, CDR2 SYDVKM. Written as DNA, the CDR3 is TGTGCCAGCAGTTTGGGACAGGGAGACTATGGCTACACCTTC. It codes for CASSLGQGDYGYTF.

A few counts support this clone. The V gene is TRBV5-1, the J gene TRBJ2-7; the D is unclear. Germline V gene lookup returns CDR1 SGHRS and CDR2 YFSETQ. The CDR3 extends over 14 amino acids. Trimming left V 0 bases short and J 1 base short, with 8 bases between. Here the CDR3 reads CASSLGPRSYEQYF. The CDR3 coding sequence is TGCGCCAGCAGCTTGGGCCCCAGATCCTACGAGCAGTACTTC.

V is TRBV6-5 and J is TRBJ1-2, with 7 bases that match TRBD1. Germline loops: CDR1 MNHEY, CDR2 SVGAGI. This CDR3 comprises 14 residues. The J segment lost 8 bases and the V segment lost 5 bases, leaving 11 bases of the junction unmatched. CDR3 nucleotides: TGTGCCAGCAGTCGGGACAGCAATACCGGCGGCTACACCTTC. Residues: CASSRDSNTGGYTF.

The chain employs TRBV12-3 or TRBV12-4 and TRBJ1-2; 7 positions match TRBD1. This CDR3 has 12 amino acids. The junction had 3 bases not matched to a gene; V was cut back by 3 bases and J by 8 bases. This CDR3 reads CASSLRTGGYTF. CDR3 in DNA: TGTGCCAGCAGTTTGCGGACAGGAGGCTACACCTTC.

The chain combines TRBV11-2 with TRBJ1-3; D possibly corresponds to TRBD1 (6 bases). Per germline, CDR1 SGHAT and CDR2 FQNNGV. V lost 5 bases and J lost 2, with 10 bases in between. The CDR3 is 14 residues long. CDR3: CASSADRPGNTIYF. The CDR3 bases are TGTGCCAGCAGCGCTGACAGGCCTGGAAACACCATATATTTT.

The chain carries TRBV18 and TRBJ2-7; a possible D gene is TRBD2 (6 bases). CDR1 and CDR2 (germline): KGHSH, LQKENI. The CDR3 runs to 15 residues. Trimming cost V 2 bases and J 3 bases, with 14 bases left between them. The CDR3 DNA reads as TGTGCCAGCTCACCAGGGAGGCCAGGACTCTACGAGCAGTACTTC. It codes for CASSPGRPGLYEQYF.

The chain employs TRBV5-4 and TRBJ1-3; TRBD1 is a possible D gene (5 bases). CDR1 is SGHNT and CDR2 is YYREEE in the germline V gene (reference sequence). V shed 6 bases and J shed 0 bases, with 13 bases lying between them. The CDR3 has 15 residues. CDR3 DNA: TGTGCCAGCACCAGGGATGGCGGCTCTGGAAACACCATATATTTT. As protein: CASTRDGGSGNTIYF.

The chain couples TRBV15 to TRBJ2-3, with 11 bases aligning to TRBD2. CDR3 length: 18 residues. CDR1 and CDR2 (germline): LNHNV, YYDKDF (reference sequence). The junction had 5 bases not matched to a gene; V was cut back by 0 bases and J by 0 bases. CDR3 sequence reads: CATSRDPGLAGSTDTQYF. CDR3 coding DNA: TGTGCCACCAGCAGAGATCCCGGACTAGCGGGTAGCACAGATACGCAGTATTTT.

This rearrangement joins TRBV5-1 to TRBJ2-7, with TRBD2 identical over 8 bases. With 4 bases clipped from V and 1 base from J, the junction kept 7 bases outside the gene matches. CDR3 length equals 15 residues. Germline assignment: CDR1 SGHRS and CDR2 YFSETQ. The CDR3 nucleotides read TGCGCCAGCAGCCGAACTAGCGGTACGTCCTACGAGCAGTACTTC. This encodes CASSRTSGTSYEQYF.

DNA of the CDR3: TGTGCCAGCAGTCTCCAGGGGGGTAGCACAGATACGCAGTATTTT. It codes for CASSLQGGSTDTQYF. This sequence joins TRBV6-2 or TRBV6-3 and TRBJ2-3; a weak D match, TRBD1 (7 bases). V was cut by 5 bases and J by 0 bases, with 12 bases left in between. The CDR3 length is 15 residues. Per germline, CDR1 MNHEY and CDR2 SVGEGT.

The chain recombines TRBV27 with TRBJ1-2; D is perhaps TRBD1 (6 bases). CDR1 MNHEY and CDR2 SMNVEV come from the germline V gene (reference sequence). V dropped 7 bases and J dropped 7 bases, with 22 bases sitting between them. The CDR3 has 15 residues. The CDR3 is CASTRGSGRVGGYTF. Written as DNA, the CDR3 is TGTGCCAGCACGAGGGGGTCTGGTCGGGTAGGTGGCTACACCTTC.

V usage is TRBV9 and J usage is TRBJ1-4, with D possibly being TRBD1 (5 bases). The CDR3 sequence is 16 residues long. Trimming cost V 0 bases and J 5 bases, with 14 bases left between them. Per the germline V gene, CDR1 is SGDLS and CDR2 is YYNGEE. In nucleotides, the CDR3 is TGTGCCAGCAGCGTAGCTCAACAGGTTTTAAATGAAAAACTGTTTTTT. Translation gives CASSVAQQVLNEKLFF.

This chain uses TRBV4-3 with TRBJ2-3; 7 bases align to TRBD1. V lost 0 bases, J lost 3 bases, and 15 bases stayed unmatched. The CDR3 length is 19 residues. Germline V gene sequence: CDR1 LGHNA, CDR2 YSLEER. Here the CDR3 reads CASSQDPSLTGPITDTQYF. The CDR3 DNA reads TGCGCCAGCAGCCAAGACCCCTCCCTGACAGGGCCTATTACAGATACGCAGTATTTT.

The V call is TRBV6-2 or TRBV6-3, the J call TRBJ2-7; 10 bases match TRBD2. V shed 6 bases and J 3 bases; nucleotides not matched to a gene: 23. Germline-derived CDR1 and CDR2 are MNHEY and SVGEGT. The CDR3 consists of 20 residues. Written as DNA, the CDR3 is TGTGCCAGCAGCCCCTATACTCCGGGACTAGCGAAATATTCGGTCTACGAGCAGTACTTC. Its translation: CASSPYTPGLAKYSVYEQYF.

This clone was found once. The rearrangement links TRBV18 to TRBJ2-7; tentative D call: TRBD1 (6 bases). The V end lost 6 bases, the J end lost 3 bases, and 12 bases lay between the germline ends. The CDR3 consists of 13 residues. CDR1 and CDR2 (germline): KGHSH, LQKENI. CDR3 amino acids: CASSADRIYEQYF. Here the CDR3 DNA reads TGTGCCAGCTCGGCGGACAGAATCTACGAGCAGTACTTC.

The rearrangement joins TRBV7-6 to TRBJ1-3; TRBD1 matches at 8 bases. The germline CDR1 and CDR2 sequences are SGHVS and FNYEAQ. Trimming took 2 bases from V and 4 from J; bases not matched to a gene: 7. The CDR3 runs 16 residues. The CDR3 DNA is TGTGCCAGCAGCTTATTCGACAGGGGCCTAGGAAACACCATATATTTT. It is translated as CASSLFDRGLGNTIYF.

The genes are TRBV4-3 and TRBJ1-2; 8 bases line up with TRBD1. CDR3 length equals 15 residues. V lost 0 bases and J lost 6; bases outside the gene matches: 6. CDR1 is LGHNA, CDR2 YSLEER, per germline. CDR3 sequence: CASSQEADRENGYTF. The CDR3 DNA reads TGCGCCAGCAGCCAAGAAGCGGACAGGGAAAATGGCTACACCTTC.

The J gene is TRBJ2-7, the V gene TRBV28, with TRBD1 matching over 8 bases. Trimming cost V 6 bases and J 3 bases; bases outside gene matches: 10. The CDR3 consists of 15 residues. Germline V gene data show CDR1 as MDHEN and CDR2 as SYDVKM. In nucleotides, the CDR3 is TGTGCCAGCAGCCTTGGGACAGGCGGAAACTACGAGCAGTACTTC. This translates into CASSLGTGGNYEQYF.

Worth noting for this clone: In the same sample, other DNA sequences code for this CDR3. The rearrangement uses TRBV6-6 and TRBJ2-7; D remains unclear. V was clipped by 8 bases and J by 3 bases, with 14 bases between them. This CDR3 comprises 13 residues. Germline lookup yields CDR1 MNHNY and CDR2 SVGAGI (reference sequence). The CDR3: CASSPDSFYEQYF. The CDR3 coding sequence is TGTGCCAGCTCGCCAGATTCCTTCTACGAGCAGTACTTC.

The rearrangement links TRBV10-3 to TRBJ1-2, with 7 bases identical to TRBD1. V was clipped by 0 bases and J by 6 bases; unmatched bases: 7. Per germline, CDR1 ENHRY and CDR2 SYGVKD. The CDR3 loop spans 15 amino acids. The CDR3 bases are TGTGCCATCAGTGAGTCATATTACAGGGGAGATGGCTACACCTTC. Translation gives CAISESYYRGDGYTF.

The CDR3, as DNA: TGTGCCAGCAGTTTAAGAACAGGGGGCTTTGGCTACACCTTC. Translated, it gives CASSLRTGGFGYTF. The J gene is TRBJ1-2, the V gene TRBV28; 9 nucleotides match TRBD1. The germline V gene has CDR1 MDHEN and CDR2 SYDVKM. With V trimmed by 2 bases and J by 7 bases, 5 bases remained unmatched. The CDR3 spans 14 residues.

J is TRBJ2-7 and V is TRBV18; 10 positions agree with TRBD2. The CDR3 length is 16 residues. Germline CDR1 KGHSH, CDR2 LQKENI. The junction had 5 bases not matched to a gene; V was cut back by 1 base and J by 2 bases. CDR3 region: CASSPRVTSGPYEQYF. DNA for the CDR3: TGTGCCAGCTCACCACGAGTGACTAGCGGGCCCTACGAGCAGTACTTC.

The genes are TRBV15 and TRBJ1-4; 8 positions agree with TRBD1. The CDR3 length is 14 residues. Germline values: CDR1 LNHNV, CDR2 YYDKDF (reference sequence). The V and J ends lost 9 bases and 7 bases, in that order; junction bases with no gene match: 10. The CDR3 region has the DNA TGTGCCACTCGCCGACAGGGGAACGGTGAAAAACTGTTTTTT. It specifies CATRRQGNGEKLFF.

The chain employs TRBV27 and TRBJ2-2; 16 nucleotides match TRBD2. The CDR3 runs 18 residues. V gave up 6 bases and J gave up 1 base; unmatched junction bases: 5. Germline V gene sequence: CDR1 MNHEY, CDR2 SMNVEV (reference sequence). CDR3 in DNA: TGTGCCAGCAGACCCGGGACTAGCGGGAGGGTGAACACCGGGGAGCTGTTTTTT. It encodes CASRPGTSGRVNTGELFF.

V usage is TRBV4-3 and J usage is TRBJ2-7; D perhaps matches TRBD1 (5 bases). Trimming shortened V by 0 bases and J by 1 base, and 16 bases separated the two germline ends. CDR3 length: 17 amino acids. Germline loops: CDR1 LGHNA, CDR2 YSLEER. The CDR3 reads CASSQDLEGAASYEQYF. In nucleotides, the CDR3 is TGCGCCAGCAGCCAAGATTTAGAAGGGGCTGCATCCTACGAGCAGTACTTC.

V gene TRBV28 combines with J gene TRBJ1-2; no clear D gene. In germline, CDR1 is MDHEN, CDR2 SYDVKM. The CDR3 spans 13 residues. Trimming pared 2 bases from V and 8 bases from J, leaving 12 bases between. The CDR3 protein is CASSLGLGPGYTF. In DNA, the CDR3 is TGTGCCAGCAGTTTAGGGCTTGGCCCAGGCTACACCTTC.

The rearrangement joins TRBV4-3 to TRBJ2-3; 11 bases map to TRBD2. Germline V gene sequence: CDR1 LGHNA, CDR2 YSLEER. This CDR3 has 17 residues. The trim removed 0 bases at V and 6 bases at J, leaving 8 bases unmatched. CDR3 loop: CASSQELIAGGWDTQYF. The CDR3 coding sequence is TGCGCCAGCAGCCAAGAGCTGATAGCGGGAGGGTGGGATACGCAGTATTTT.